This T cell receptor (beta chain) was recovered during a study of blood T cell repertoires in COVID-19. Study overall: Some COVID-19 samples were acute and others convalescent; all came from the United States, Italy and Spain. T cells, B-cell-depleted T cells, or PBMCs provided the cDNA or gDNA that served as material.

V was pared by 5 bases and J by 4 bases, with 6 bases of the junction left unmatched. This CDR3 has 14 amino acids. The V gene's germline CDR1 is MNHNY and CDR2 SVGAGI (reference sequence). How the authors handled the data: Amplification of reference gene primers was used by the study to estimate nucleated cell counts. Generated by immunoSEQ multiplex PCR, the TCRdb table keeps only in-frame clones and is missing some. The V and J calls and clone size are taken from that table; D and trimming were inferred from the DNA. The table has under 300,000 clones, approximately 85% seen once. This clone was detected once.

The sample consisted of peripheral blood. The receptor was isolated from a human donor in a cohort sampled during active COVID-19. V usage is TRBV6-6 and J usage is TRBJ2-3, with 7 bases aligning to TRBD1. In DNA form, the CDR3 reads TGTGCCAGCAGTGAGAACACAGGGGCAGATACGCAGTATTTT. It codes for CASSENTGADTQYF.